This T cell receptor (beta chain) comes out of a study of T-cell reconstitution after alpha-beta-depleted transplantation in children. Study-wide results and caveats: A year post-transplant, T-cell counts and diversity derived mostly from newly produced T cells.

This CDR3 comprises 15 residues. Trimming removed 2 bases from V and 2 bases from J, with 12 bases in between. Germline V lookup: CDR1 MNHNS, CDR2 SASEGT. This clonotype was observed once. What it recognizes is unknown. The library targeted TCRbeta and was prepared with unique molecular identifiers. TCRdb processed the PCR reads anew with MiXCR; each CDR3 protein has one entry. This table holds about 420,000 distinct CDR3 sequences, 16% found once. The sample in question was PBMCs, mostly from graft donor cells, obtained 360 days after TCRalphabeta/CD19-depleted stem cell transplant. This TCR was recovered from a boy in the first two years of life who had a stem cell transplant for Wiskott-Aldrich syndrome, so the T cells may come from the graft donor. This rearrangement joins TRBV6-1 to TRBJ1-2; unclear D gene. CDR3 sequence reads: CASSELISLNYGYTF. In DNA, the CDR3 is TGTGCCAGCAGTGAACTGATAAGTCTCAACTATGGCTACACCTTC.